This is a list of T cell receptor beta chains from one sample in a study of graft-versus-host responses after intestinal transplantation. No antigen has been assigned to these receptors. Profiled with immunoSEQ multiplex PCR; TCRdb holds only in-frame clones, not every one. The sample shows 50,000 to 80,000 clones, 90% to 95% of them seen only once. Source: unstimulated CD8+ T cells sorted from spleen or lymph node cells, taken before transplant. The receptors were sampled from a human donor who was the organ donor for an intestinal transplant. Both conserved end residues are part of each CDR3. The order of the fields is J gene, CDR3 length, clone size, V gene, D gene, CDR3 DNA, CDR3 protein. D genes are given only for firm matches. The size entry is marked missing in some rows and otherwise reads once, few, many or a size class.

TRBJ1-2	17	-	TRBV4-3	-	TGCGCCAGCAGCCAAGAATTAGAGGACCGACAGAACTATGGCTACACCTTC	CASSQELEDRQNYGYTF
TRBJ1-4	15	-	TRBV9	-	TGTGCCAGCAGCGTAGACGGACAGCGATATGAAAAACTGTTTTTT	CASSVDGQRYEKLFF
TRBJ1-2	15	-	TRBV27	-	TGTGCCAGTTCGAAAGGTGGGCAGGGGCACTATGGCTACACCTTC	CASSKGGQGHYGYTF
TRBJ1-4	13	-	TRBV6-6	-	TGTGCAATTGCTAAGGCGGGTAATGAAAAACTGTTTTTT	CAIAKAGNEKLFF
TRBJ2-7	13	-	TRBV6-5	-	TGTGCCAGCAGTCCCCCCGGTCGCTACGAGCAGTACTTC	CASSPPGRYEQYF
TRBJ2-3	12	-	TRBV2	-	TGTGCCAGCAGTGAGTACACAGATACGCAGTATTTT	CASSEYTDTQYF
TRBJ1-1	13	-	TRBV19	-	TGTGCCAGTAGCACAAACGGGGTTACTGAAGCTTTCTTT	CASSTNGVTEAFF
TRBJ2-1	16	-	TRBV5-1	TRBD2	TGCGCCAGCAGCTTGGGGGGGGGAGAGTCCTACAATGAGCAGTTCTTC	CASSLGGGESYNEQFF
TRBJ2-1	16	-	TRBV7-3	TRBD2	TGTGCCAGCAGCAAAGAGGGACTAGCGGTTCACAATGAGCAGTTCTTC	CASSKEGLAVHNEQFF
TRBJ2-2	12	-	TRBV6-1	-	TGTGCCACTATAGAACCTACCGGGGAGCTGTTTTTT	CATIEPTGELFF
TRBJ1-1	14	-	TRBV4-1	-	TGCGCCAGCGGACCTTTTCGGGAGGCCACTGAAGCTTTCTTT	CASGPFREATEAFF
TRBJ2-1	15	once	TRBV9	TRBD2	TGTGCCAGCAGCGCAGATAGCGGGAGCACAGAGGAGCAGTTCTTC	CASSADSGSTEEQFF
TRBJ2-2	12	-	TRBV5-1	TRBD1	TGCGCCAGCAGCCAAAGGACAGGGGGGTTGTTTTTT	CASSQRTGGLFF
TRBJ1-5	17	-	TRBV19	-	TGTGCCAGTAGATGGGGGGGACATGCTGATAGCAATCAACCCCAGCATTTT	CASRWGGHADSNQPQHF
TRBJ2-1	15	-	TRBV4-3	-	TGCGCCAGCAGAGATTCTAGCGCACCCTACAATGAGCAGTTCTTC	CASRDSSAPYNEQFF
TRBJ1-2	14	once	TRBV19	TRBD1	TGTGCCAGTAGTGACCACAGGGGTGCCTATGGCTACACCTTC	CASSDHRGAYGYTF
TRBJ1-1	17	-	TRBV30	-	TGTGCCTGGAGTGGAGACAGTTTTGGGGGCTCAAAAACTGAAGCTTTCTTT	CAWSGDSFGGSKTEAFF
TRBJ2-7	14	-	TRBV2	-	TGTGCCAGCAACTTGGGCCCCGCGGGATACGAGCAGTACTTC	CASNLGPAGYEQYF
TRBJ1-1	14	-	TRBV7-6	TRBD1	TGTGCCAGCAGCTTGGGACAGGGTAACACTGAAGCTTTCTTT	CASSLGQGNTEAFF
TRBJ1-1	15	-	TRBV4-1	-	TGCGCCAGCAGCCGAGGTCCTCCTGGCCGCACTGAAGCTTTCTTT	CASSRGPPGRTEAFF
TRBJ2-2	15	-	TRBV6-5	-	TGTGCCAGCAGTTCGGGACCCCCAGGGGCCGGGGAGCTGTTTTTT	CASSSGPPGAGELFF
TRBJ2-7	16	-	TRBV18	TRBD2	TGTGCCAGCTCACCATCGGTAGCGGGAGACATCTACGAGCAGTACTTC	CASSPSVAGDIYEQYF
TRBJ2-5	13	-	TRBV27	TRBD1	TGTGCCAGCAGTTCAGGGGGCAGTGAGACCCAGTACTTC	CASSSGGSETQYF
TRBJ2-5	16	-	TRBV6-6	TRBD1	TGTGCCAGCAGTAACTACAGGGGGCGGCATCAAGAGACCCAGTACTTC	CASSNYRGRHQETQYF
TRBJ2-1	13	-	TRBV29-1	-	TGCAGCGTTGGAGGGTTGAGCCACAATGAGCAGTTCTTC	CSVGGLSHNEQFF
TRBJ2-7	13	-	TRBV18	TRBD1	TGTGCCAGCTCACCAGGGACAGGGGTCGAGCAGTACTTC	CASSPGTGVEQYF
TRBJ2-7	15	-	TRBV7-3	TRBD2	TGTGCCAGCAGCTTAGAAGGCGGGAGCGGGGCCGAGCAGTACTTC	CASSLEGGSGAEQYF
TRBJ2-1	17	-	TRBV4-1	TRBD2	TGCGCCAGCAGCCTTCGGACTAGCGAGATGCCCCTCAATGAGCAGTTCTTC	CASSLRTSEMPLNEQFF
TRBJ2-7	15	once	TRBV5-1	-	TGCGCCAGCAGTGACGACGGGATAAGCTCCTACGAGCAGTACTTC	CASSDDGISSYEQYF
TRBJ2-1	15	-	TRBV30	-	TGTGCCATGGCAGTAGGCAGGGAAGGCTACAATGAGCAGTTCTTC	CAMAVGREGYNEQFF
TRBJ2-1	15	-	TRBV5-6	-	TGTGCCAGCAGCCCCGGGACTGGTAATCACAATGAGCAGTTCTTC	CASSPGTGNHNEQFF
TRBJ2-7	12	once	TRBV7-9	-	TGTGCCAGCAGCTTAGCATCGGGGGAGCAGTACTTC	CASSLASGEQYF
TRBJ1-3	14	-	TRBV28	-	TGTGCCAGCAGTTTTTCAGGGAATAGAAACACCATATATTTT	CASSFSGNRNTIYF
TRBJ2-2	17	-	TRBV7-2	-	TGTGCCAGCAGCTTAGCGCTCGGGGGGCGCATCACCGGGGAGCTGTTTTTT	CASSLALGGRITGELFF
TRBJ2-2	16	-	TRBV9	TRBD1	TGTGCCAGCGGTCACTCCGGGACAGGGCGGACCGGGGAGCTGTTTTTT	CASGHSGTGRTGELFF
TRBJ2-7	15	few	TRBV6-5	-	TGTGCCAGCAGTCCTGGACTGCGCGAAGGGTACGAGCAGTACTTC	CASSPGLREGYEQYF
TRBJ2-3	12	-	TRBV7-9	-	TGTGCCAGCAGCTTATACACAGATACGCAGTATTTT	CASSLYTDTQYF
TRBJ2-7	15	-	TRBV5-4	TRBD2	TGTGCCAGCAGCTTGGAGGACGGGAGGGCGTCCGAGCAGTACTTC	CASSLEDGRASEQYF
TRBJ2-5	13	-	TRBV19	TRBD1	TGTGCCAGTAGGGCAGGGGGCGAAGAGACCCAGTACTTC	CASRAGGEETQYF
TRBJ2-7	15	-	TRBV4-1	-	TGCGCCAGCAGCCAAGATCGGGACACCCTATACGAGCAGTACTTC	CASSQDRDTLYEQYF
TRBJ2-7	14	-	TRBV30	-	TGTGCCTGGAGTCCAGCGGACAGATTCTACGAGCAGTACTTC	CAWSPADRFYEQYF
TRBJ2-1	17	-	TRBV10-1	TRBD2	TGCGCCAGCAGTGCCATTCCTTTAGCGGGAGCCTACAATGAGCAGTTCTTC	CASSAIPLAGAYNEQFF
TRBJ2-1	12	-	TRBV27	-	TGTGCCAGCAGTCGCTTAGCGGACCTTCAGTTCTTC	CASSRLADLQFF
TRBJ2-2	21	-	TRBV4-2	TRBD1	TGTGCCAGCAGCCAAAAGCCCCCCTGGGACAGGGTGAAAGATGATGGCGGGGAGCTGTTTTTT	CASSQKPPWDRVKDDGGELFF
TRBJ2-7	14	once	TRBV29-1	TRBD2	TGCAGCGCCCTGACTAGCGGGGAAACCTACGAGCAGTACTTC	CSALTSGETYEQYF
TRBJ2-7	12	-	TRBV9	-	TGTGCCAGCAGCTTCGGTAGTGGCGAGCAGTACTTC	CASSFGSGEQYF
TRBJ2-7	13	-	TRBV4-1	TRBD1	TGCGCCAGCAGCCCAGGGGGATCCTACGAGCAGTACTTC	CASSPGGSYEQYF
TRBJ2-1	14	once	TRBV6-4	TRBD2	TGTGCCAGCAGTACTAGCGGTGACTACAATGAGCAGTTCTTC	CASSTSGDYNEQFF